This is a list of T cell receptor beta chains from one sample in a study of blood T cells in healthy people across ages. TCRdb re-called the 5' RACE reads with MiXCR, one entry per CDR3 protein. The sample includes around 800,000 distinct CDR3 sequences, more than 25% of them seen just once. The sample was also linked to a second study, of T cells of mothers and their children.

The sample was blood. These receptors originate from a boy between 10 and 17 years old in good health. Both conserved end residues are part of each CDR3. The D gene is left open where the match is weak. Clone size is given for some rows only: seen once, a few or many times, or a class if the clone is expanded.

TRBV7-9,few,TRBD1,TRBJ1-4,CASSTLDRGLANEKLFF,TGTGCCAGCAGCACCCTGGACAGGGGGCTTGCTAATGAAAAACTGTTTTTT
TRBV13,NA,TRBD1,TRBJ1-3,CASRDRGRVAGNTIYF,TGTGCCAGCAGGGACAGGGGGCGCGTGGCTGGAAACACCATATATTTT
TRBV7-2,few,TRBD1,TRBJ1-2,CASSSAPGGVYGYTF,TGTGCCAGCAGCTCAGCCCCAGGGGGTGTATATGGCTACACCTTC
TRBV4-2,NA,TRBD2,TRBJ2-1,CASSQGAGTSGYNEQFF,TGTGCCAGCAGCCAAGGCGCGGGGACTAGCGGCTACAATGAGCAGTTCTTC
TRBV7-2,NA,TRBD2,TRBJ2-7,CASSESMGLTYEQYF,TGTGCCAGCAGCGAATCGATGGGACTAACCTACGAGCAGTACTTC
TRBV7-9,few,NA,TRBJ1-1,CASSVTVNWGEAFF,TGTGCCAGCAGCGTTACAGTGAACTGGGGTGAAGCTTTCTTT
TRBV5-8,NA,NA,TRBJ2-7,CASSLAAGEQYF,TGTGCCAGCAGCTTGGCTGCGGGGGAGCAGTACTTC
TRBV14,many,NA,TRBJ1-2,CASSLEFTDSYGYTF,TGTGCCAGCAGCCTAGAGTTCACAGACTCTTATGGCTACACCTTC
TRBV27,NA,NA,TRBJ2-7,CASSYNNRFYEQYF,TGTGCCAGCAGTTATAACAACAGATTCTACGAGCAGTACTTC
TRBV18,NA,NA,TRBJ1-1,CASSPHGVMNTEAFF,TGTGCCAGCTCACCCCATGGGGTCATGAACACTGAAGCTTTCTTT
TRBV10-3,NA,TRBD1,TRBJ2-3,CAINPGQGVDTQYF,TGTGCCATCAATCCGGGACAGGGCGTCGATACGCAGTATTTT
TRBV11-1,NA,TRBD2,TRBJ2-6,CASRRTGLTSGVSGANVLTF,TGTGCCAGCAGACGTACTGGGTTGACTAGCGGAGTCTCTGGGGCCAACGTCCTGACTTTC
TRBV29-1,NA,NA,TRBJ2-6,CSVESLSGANVLTF,TGCAGCGTTGAATCCCTCTCTGGGGCCAACGTCCTGACTTTC
TRBV6-5,few,NA,TRBJ2-1,CAAGTREQFF,TGTGCCGCCGGTACCCGGGAGCAGTTCTTC
TRBV9,few,NA,TRBJ1-1,CASSVQGAHTEAFF,TGTGCCAGCAGCGTCCAGGGCGCCCACACTGAAGCTTTCTTT
TRBV14,few,TRBD1,TRBJ2-7,CASSQSSGTAYTYEQYF,TGTGCCAGCAGCCAATCATCCGGGACAGCTTATACCTACGAGCAGTACTTC
TRBV6-1,few,NA,TRBJ1-2,CAGGGYTF,TGTGCAGGAGGGGGTTACACCTTC
TRBV2,NA,TRBD2,TRBJ2-4,CASSEVAGARKNIQYF,TGTGCCAGCAGTGAAGTGGCGGGAGCTAGGAAAAACATTCAGTACTTC
TRBV2,NA,TRBD1,TRBJ2-1,CASSVDRGDYNEQFF,TGTGCCAGCAGTGTGGACAGGGGTGACTACAATGAGCAGTTCTTC
TRBV28,NA,TRBD1,TRBJ1-6,CASSFQAQGLAPLHF,TGTGCCAGCAGTTTCCAGGCACAGGGGCTTGCACCCCTCCACTTT
TRBV29-1,NA,TRBD1,TRBJ1-1,CSTDRGRTEAFF,TGCAGCACGGACAGGGGGCGAACTGAAGCTTTCTTT
TRBV4-2,many,TRBD2,TRBJ2-2,CASSQDQLAGGHTGELFF,TGTGCCAGCAGCCAGGACCAGCTAGCGGGGGGGCACACCGGGGAGCTGTTTTTT
TRBV13,NA,NA,TRBJ2-1,CASGTGAYFHEQFF,TGTGCCAGCGGTACGGGGGCCTATTTCCATGAGCAGTTCTTC
TRBV2,few,NA,TRBJ1-1,CASSVSGAEAFF,TGTGCCAGCAGTGTCTCAGGGGCTGAAGCTTTCTTT
TRBV3-1,many,NA,TRBJ2-3,CASSQDRPLGDTQYF,TGTGCCAGCAGCCAAGATCGACCCCTGGGAGATACGCAGTATTTT
TRBV18,NA,TRBD2,TRBJ2-5,CASSPGGRQQETQYF,TGTGCCAGCTCCCCCGGGGGGAGGCAGCAAGAGACCCAGTACTTC
TRBV12-3/TRBV12-4,NA,NA,TRBJ2-2,CASSPPSGNTGELFF,TGTGCCAGCAGCCCCCCGTCGGGGAACACCGGGGAGCTGTTTTTT
TRBV11-1,NA,TRBD2,TRBJ2-7,CASSLGVAGQYEQYF,TGTGCCAGCAGCTTAGGAGTAGCGGGACAATACGAGCAGTACTTC
TRBV27,NA,NA,TRBJ2-1,CASSFDWDSYNEQFF,TGTGCCAGCAGTTTCGACTGGGACTCCTACAATGAGCAGTTCTTC